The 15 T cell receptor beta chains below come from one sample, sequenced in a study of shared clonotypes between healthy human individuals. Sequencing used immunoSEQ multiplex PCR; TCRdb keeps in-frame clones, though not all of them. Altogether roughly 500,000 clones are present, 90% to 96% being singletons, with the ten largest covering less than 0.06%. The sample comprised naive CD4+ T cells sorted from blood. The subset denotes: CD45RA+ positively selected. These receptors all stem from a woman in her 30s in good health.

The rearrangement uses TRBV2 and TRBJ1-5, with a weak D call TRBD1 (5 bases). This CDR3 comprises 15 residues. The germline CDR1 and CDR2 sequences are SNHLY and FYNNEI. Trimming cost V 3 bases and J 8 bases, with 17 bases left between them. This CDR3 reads CASSDIRGAGKPQHF. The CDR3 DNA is TGTGCCAGCAGTGACATAAGGGGAGCCGGGAAGCCCCAGCATTTT.

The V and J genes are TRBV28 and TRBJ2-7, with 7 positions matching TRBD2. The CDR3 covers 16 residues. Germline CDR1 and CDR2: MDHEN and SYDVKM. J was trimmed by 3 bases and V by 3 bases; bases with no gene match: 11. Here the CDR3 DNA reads TGTGCCAGCAGTTTGGGTTTGGCGGGAGTTGACTACGAGCAGTACTTC. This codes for CASSLGLAGVDYEQYF.

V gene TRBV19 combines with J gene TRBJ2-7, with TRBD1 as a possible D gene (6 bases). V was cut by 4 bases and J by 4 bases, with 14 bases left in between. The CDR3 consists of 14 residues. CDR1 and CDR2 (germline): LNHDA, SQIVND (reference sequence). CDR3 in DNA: TGTGCCAGTAGTAATGGCAGGGGTCAGTACGAGCAGTACTTC. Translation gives CASSNGRGQYEQYF. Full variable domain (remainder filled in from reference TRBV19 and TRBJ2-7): DGGITQSPKYLFRKEGQNVTLSCEQNLNHDAMYWYRQDPGQGLRLIYYSQIVNDFQKGDIAEGYSVSREKKESFPLTVTSAQKNPTAFYLCASSNGRGQYEQYFGPGTRLTVT.

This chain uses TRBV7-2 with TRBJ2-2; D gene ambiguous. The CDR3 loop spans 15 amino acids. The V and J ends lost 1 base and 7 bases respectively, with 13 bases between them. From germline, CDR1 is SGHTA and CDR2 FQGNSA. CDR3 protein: CASSLVRSPVGELFF. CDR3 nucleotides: TGTGCCAGCAGCTTAGTACGGAGCCCAGTCGGGGAGCTGTTTTTT.

The chain's CDR3 is CASSVGAPGHEQYF. The CDR3 coding sequence is TGTGCCAGCAGCGTCGGGGCCCCGGGGCACGAGCAGTACTTC. The V call is TRBV9, the J call TRBJ2-5; the D gene could be TRBD1 or TRBD2 (5 bases each). Near its end, the DNA agrees better with TRBJ2-7, so the J call may be wrong. CDR1 SGDLS and CDR2 YYNGEE come from the germline V gene. The CDR3 runs to 14 residues.

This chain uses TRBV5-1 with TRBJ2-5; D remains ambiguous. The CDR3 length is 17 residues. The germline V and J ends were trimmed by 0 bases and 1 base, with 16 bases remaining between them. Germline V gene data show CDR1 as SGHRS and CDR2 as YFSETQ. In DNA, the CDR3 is TGCGCCAGCAGCTTGGCGGGTTCTGGCCACCCCCAAGAGACCCAGTACTTC. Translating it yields CASSLAGSGHPQETQYF.

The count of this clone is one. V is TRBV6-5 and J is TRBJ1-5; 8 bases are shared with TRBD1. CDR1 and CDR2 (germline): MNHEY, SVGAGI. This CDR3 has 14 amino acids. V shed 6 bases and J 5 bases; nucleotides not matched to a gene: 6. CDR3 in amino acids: CASSDGQGYQPQHF. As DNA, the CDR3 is TGTGCCAGCAGCGACGGACAGGGTTATCAGCCCCAGCATTTT.

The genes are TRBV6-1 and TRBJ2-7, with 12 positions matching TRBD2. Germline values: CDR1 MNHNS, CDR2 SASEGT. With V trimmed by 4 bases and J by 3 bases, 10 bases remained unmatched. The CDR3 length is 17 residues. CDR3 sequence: CASSGFRTSGTIYEQYF. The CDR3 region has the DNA TGTGCCAGCAGTGGATTTAGGACTAGCGGGACTATCTACGAGCAGTACTTC.

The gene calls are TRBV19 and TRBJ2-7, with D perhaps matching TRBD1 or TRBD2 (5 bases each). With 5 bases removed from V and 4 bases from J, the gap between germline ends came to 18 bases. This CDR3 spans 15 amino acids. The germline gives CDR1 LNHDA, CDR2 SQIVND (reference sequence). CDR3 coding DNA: TGTGCCAGTAGTTTCCGGGACCCCCCAACATACGAGCAGTACTTC. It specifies CASSFRDPPTYEQYF.

CDR3 in amino acids: CASSASGTGITEAFF. CDR3 DNA: TGTGCCAGCAGTGCGTCCGGGACAGGGATCACTGAAGCTTTCTTT. The chain combines TRBV6-6 with TRBJ1-1; 9 bases agree with TRBD1. Losses at the gene ends were 5 bases for V and 4 bases for J; bases not matched to a gene: 8. Germline CDR1 reads MNHNY; CDR2 reads SVGAGI (reference sequence). The CDR3 covers 15 residues.

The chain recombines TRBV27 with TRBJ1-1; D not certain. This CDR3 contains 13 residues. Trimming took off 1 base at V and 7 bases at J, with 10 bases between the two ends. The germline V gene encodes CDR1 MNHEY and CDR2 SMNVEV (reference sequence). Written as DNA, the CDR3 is TGTGCCAGCAGTTTATTCTCGTCCGGTGAAGCTTTCTTT. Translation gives CASSLFSSGEAFF.

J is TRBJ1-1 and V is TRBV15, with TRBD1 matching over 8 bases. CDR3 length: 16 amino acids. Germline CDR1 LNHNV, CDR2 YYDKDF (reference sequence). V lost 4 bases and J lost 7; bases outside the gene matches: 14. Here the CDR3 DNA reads TGTGCCACCAGCAAGGTAAACCAGGGGGCTCGGGTTGAAGCTTTCTTT. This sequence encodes CATSKVNQGARVEAFF.

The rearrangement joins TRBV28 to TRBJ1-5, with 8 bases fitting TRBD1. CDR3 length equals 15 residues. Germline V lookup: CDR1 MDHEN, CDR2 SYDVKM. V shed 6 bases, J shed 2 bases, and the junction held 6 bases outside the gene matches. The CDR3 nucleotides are TGTGCCAGCAGGCGCCCGACAGGGGGCAATCAGCCCCAGCATTTT. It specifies CASRRPTGGNQPQHF.

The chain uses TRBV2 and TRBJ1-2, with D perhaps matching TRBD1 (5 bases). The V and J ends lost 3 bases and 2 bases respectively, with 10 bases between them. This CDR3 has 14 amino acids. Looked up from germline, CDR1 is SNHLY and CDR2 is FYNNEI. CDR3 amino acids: CASSERTNNYGYTF. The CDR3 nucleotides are TGTGCCAGCAGTGAGCGGACAAACAACTATGGCTACACCTTC.

The CDR3 protein is CASSPQGGADSYNEQFF. The CDR3 bases are TGTGCCAGTAGTCCCCAGGGGGGGGCGGACTCCTACAATGAGCAGTTCTTC. The chain employs TRBV19 and TRBJ2-1, with D perhaps being TRBD1 or TRBD2 (7 bases each). The CDR3 runs 17 residues. Germline loops: CDR1 LNHDA, CDR2 SQIVND (reference sequence). V was clipped by 5 bases and J by 0 bases, with 17 bases between them.